The rows below give T cell receptor beta chains drawn from one sample of a study of blood T cell repertoires in COVID-19. Only in-frame clones appear in the TCRdb table, and some are missing; sequencing was by immunoSEQ multiplex PCR. The repertoire holds 70,000 to 90,000 clones, with roughly 80% as singletons. The specimen sequenced was peripheral blood. The receptor set was obtained from a woman aged 60 to 75 with acute or convalescent COVID-19. CDR3s include the opening cysteine and the closing phenylalanine or tryptophan. The order of the fields is V gene, D gene, J gene, clone size, CDR3 DNA, CDR3 protein. A D gene is named only where the DNA matches it firmly. Rows may omit the clone size; those that give it use once, few, many or a size class.

>TRBV24-1|NA|TRBJ1-5|NA
TGTGCCACCAGTGATATTGCCCCCGGGAAGCCCCAGCATTTT
CATSDIAPGKPQHF
>TRBV5-1|TRBD1|TRBJ2-7|few
TGCGCCAGCAGCTTGGAACAGGGGCGAGAGCAGTACTTC
CASSLEQGREQYF
>TRBV6-5|NA|TRBJ1-6|NA
TGTGCCAGCAGTTACCCAGGGCCAAATTCACCCCTCCACTTT
CASSYPGPNSPLHF
>TRBV21-1|NA|TRBJ1-3|NA
TGTGCCAGCAGCAAAGTTAAGGGGAGAACCGACAGGGCCTCTGGAAACACCATATATTTT
CASSKVKGRTDRASGNTIYF
>TRBV14|TRBD1|TRBJ2-7|few
TGTGCCAGCAGCCTAGGGGGGACAGGCCCCTCCTACGAGCAGTACTTC
CASSLGGTGPSYEQYF
>TRBV7-2|NA|TRBJ2-2|NA
TGTGCCAGCAGCTTAGCAGGGGCCCTGAACACCGGGGAGCTGTTTTTT
CASSLAGALNTGELFF
>TRBV20-1|TRBD1|TRBJ1-1|NA
TGCAGTGCTAGTTACGGTAGGGGGACAGGGGGAAGAGGGACTGAAGCTTTCTTT
CSASYGRGTGGRGTEAFF
>TRBV5-1|NA|TRBJ1-2|NA
TGCGCCAGCAGCAGATCCGGGGGGAACTATGGCTACACCTTC
CASSRSGGNYGYTF
>TRBV28|TRBD2|TRBJ2-3|NA
TGTGCCAGCAGTGAAATAGCGGGGCTGGGGATGGGTACGCAGTATTTT
CASSEIAGLGMGTQYF
>TRBV6-5|TRBD2|TRBJ2-3|NA
TGTGCCAGCAGGAATAGCGGGGGTGGCGCAGATACGCAGTATTTT
CASRNSGGGADTQYF
>TRBV9|NA|TRBJ2-3|NA
TGTGCCAGCAGCGTAGACAGGTCCAGCACAGATACGCAGTATTTT
CASSVDRSSTDTQYF
>TRBV7-9|NA|TRBJ1-2|few
TGTGCCAGCAGCTTAGTGCAGGGAATCGAAGGCTACACCTTC
CASSLVQGIEGYTF
>TRBV6-2/TRBV6-3|NA|TRBJ2-5|NA
TGTGCCAGCAGTTTCCGGACTTTCCAAGAGACCCAGTACTTC
CASSFRTFQETQYF
>TRBV5-1|TRBD1|TRBJ2-2|NA
TGCGCCAGCAGCTTCGAATTGGGACAGACGAACACCGGGGAGCTGTTTTTT
CASSFELGQTNTGELFF
>TRBV20-1|TRBD2|TRBJ2-5|once
TGCAGTGCTAGTGTCACTAGCGAGGAGACCCAGTACTTC
CSASVTSEETQYF
>TRBV18|TRBD1|TRBJ1-1|NA
TGTGCCAGCTCGCATGAGGACAGGCCCTCCACTGAAGCTTTCTTT
CASSHEDRPSTEAFF
>TRBV11-2|TRBD1|TRBJ2-3|NA
TGTGCCAGCAGCGCGGACAGGGGGGTCACAGATACGCAGTATTTT
CASSADRGVTDTQYF
>TRBV11-2|TRBD1|TRBJ2-1|NA
TGTGCCAGCAGCTTGGGACAGGGGGCAAATGAGCAGTTCTTC
CASSLGQGANEQFF
>TRBV18|TRBD1|TRBJ1-1|NA
TGTGCCAGCTCACAACAGGGGACCTCCCCCCCCAATGAAGCTTTCTTT
CASSQQGTSPPNEAFF
>TRBV5-1|NA|TRBJ1-4|few
TGCGCCAGCAGCTTCGGACAGATTCAGGGGGAAAAACTGTTTTTT
CASSFGQIQGEKLFF
>TRBV9|NA|TRBJ1-1|NA
TGTGCCAGCAGCGTGGGCATGAACACTGAAGCTTTCTTT
CASSVGMNTEAFF
>TRBV5-8|TRBD2|TRBJ2-5|NA
TGTGCCAGCGGGACTAGCGGGGGGCGCGAAGAGACCCAGTACTTC
CASGTSGGREETQYF
>TRBV30|NA|TRBJ2-1|NA
TGTGCCTGGAGCAGATACAATGAGCAGTTCTTC
CAWSRYNEQFF
>TRBV9|NA|TRBJ2-5|NA
TGTGCCAGCACCACGACCTTGGGAGGGGGAGAGACCCAGTACTTC
CASTTTLGGGETQYF
>TRBV14|NA|TRBJ2-3|once
TGTGCCAGCAGCCCTAGCTGGGCTACAGATACGCAGTATTTT
CASSPSWATDTQYF
>TRBV14|TRBD1|TRBJ1-2|few
TGTGCCAGCAGCCAAAATGGACAGGGGGCACATGGCTACACCTTC
CASSQNGQGAHGYTF
>TRBV20-1|TRBD1|TRBJ1-2|NA
TGCAGTGGGCCGACAGGGTTTGGCTACACCTTC
CSGPTGFGYTF
>TRBV5-1|TRBD1|TRBJ1-1|NA
TGCGCCAGCAGCTTGGGCGGGACAGGGGACACTGAAGCTTTCTTT
CASSLGGTGDTEAFF
>TRBV6-5|NA|TRBJ1-5|NA
TGTGCCAGCAGGATTTCCAGGGATCAGCCCCAGCATTTT
CASRISRDQPQHF
>TRBV11-2|TRBD1|TRBJ2-5|NA
TGTGCCAGCAGCTTAATTAGGGGGCCCTCGGTTGGAGAGACCCAGTACTTC
CASSLIRGPSVGETQYF
>TRBV10-1|NA|TRBJ1-5|few
TGCGCCAGCAGTGAGTCACAGGATCAGCCCCAGCATTTT
CASSESQDQPQHF
>TRBV19|NA|TRBJ1-3|NA
TGTGCCAGTAGTCCAGGACGGGAAAGTGGAAACACCATATATTTT
CASSPGRESGNTIYF
>TRBV18|TRBD2|TRBJ2-5|NA
TGTGCCAGCTCACCACCCCGGGGGGGGGCCGGAGAGACCCAGTACTTC
CASSPPRGGAGETQYF
>TRBV6-6|NA|TRBJ2-7|NA
TGTGCCAGCAGTTCTTTAGATTCCAGGGTATCCTACGAGCAGTACTTC
CASSSLDSRVSYEQYF
>TRBV3-1/TRBV3-2|TRBD2|TRBJ2-1|NA
TGTGCCAGCAGCCCCTGGGACTCCGGGAGGGACAATGAGCAGTTCTTC
CASSPWDSGRDNEQFF
>TRBV5-1|TRBD1|TRBJ1-1|NA
TGCGCCAGCAGGTCCGGGACAGGGCAATCCTCTGAAGCTTTCTTT
CASRSGTGQSSEAFF
>TRBV7-2|TRBD2|TRBJ2-5|NA
TGTGCCAGCCGCCCGGGACTAGCGGAAGAGACCCAGTACTTC
CASRPGLAEETQYF
>TRBV5-4|TRBD1|TRBJ2-5|once
TGTGCCAGCAGCTTGGGGGCTAGACAGGGCCAGCAAGAGACCCAGTACTTC
CASSLGARQGQQETQYF
>TRBV7-7|NA|TRBJ2-5|NA
TGTGCTAGCAGCCGGACAGACCAAGAGACCCAGTACTTC
CASSRTDQETQYF
>TRBV10-3|TRBD1|TRBJ2-3|few
TGTGCCATCAGTAACGGGACAGGGAGTGGAGATACGCAGTATTTT
CAISNGTGSGDTQYF
>TRBV3-1/TRBV3-2|NA|TRBJ2-5|few
TGTGCCAGCAGCCAGACTAAAGAGACCCAGTACTTC
CASSQTKETQYF
>TRBV30|NA|TRBJ2-4|many
TGTGCCTGGAGTGTACGAGGAGGTGGGGACATTCAGTACTTC
CAWSVRGGGDIQYF
>TRBV3-1/TRBV3-2|TRBD1|TRBJ1-2|few
TGTGCCAGCTCAGGGGGTATTACCTATGGCTACACCTTC
CASSGGITYGYTF
>TRBV14|NA|TRBJ1-1|NA
TGTGCCAGCAGCCAAGATCTTTGGAGGACTGAAGCTTTCTTT
CASSQDLWRTEAFF
>TRBV15|NA|TRBJ2-7|NA
TGTGCCACCAGCAGAGATCAGGCCAGCTCCTACGAGCAGTACTTC
CATSRDQASSYEQYF
>TRBV7-6|TRBD2|TRBJ2-1|NA
TGTGCCAGCAGCTGGGGACTAGCGGGGAGCGATGAGCAGTTCTTC
CASSWGLAGSDEQFF
>TRBV6-2/TRBV6-3|TRBD2|TRBJ2-1|NA
TGTGCCAGCAGTTACGGCGGGGGGGGTCGGTTCTTC
CASSYGGGGRFF
>TRBV5-1|NA|TRBJ2-5|NA
TGCGCCAGCAGCGGGGGGACGGCCCAAGAGACCCAGTACTTC
CASSGGTAQETQYF
>TRBV30|TRBD1|TRBJ1-4|NA
TGTGCCTGGAGTTACGGACAGGCGAAAACTGAAAAACTGTTTTTT
CAWSYGQAKTEKLFF